This TCR beta chain emerged from a study of cytomegalovirus exposure and HLA in healthy donors. Study-level findings and limits: A missense variant in DCLRE1C was later tied to TCR beta V- and J-gene trimming. According to the study, 160 or so TCR beta chains were cytomegalovirus-associated. Productive status was seen about 87% or about 30% of the time for most TCR beta V segments in an earlier analysis.

As regards this clone: What it recognizes is unknown.

Germline values: CDR1 MGHRA, CDR2 YSYEKL. This CDR3 has 13 amino acids. PCR was performed using 60 Vbeta and 13 Jbeta primers. Libraries were prepared by immunoSEQ multiplex PCR; TCRdb keeps only in-frame clonotypes and omits some of them. The table records roughly 200,000 clones, over 70% of them present only once. The sample was PBMCs. This chain uses TRBV4-1 with TRBJ2-5; D not resolved. Judging by the DNA end, TRBJ2-7 fits better; the J call may be wrong. The TCR was taken from a boy between 2 and 10 years old in good health and CMV-seronegative. CDR3 sequence (DNA): TGCGCCAGCAGCCAAGAAAGGTTAAGCGAGCAGTACTTC. Its translation is CASSQERLSEQYF.